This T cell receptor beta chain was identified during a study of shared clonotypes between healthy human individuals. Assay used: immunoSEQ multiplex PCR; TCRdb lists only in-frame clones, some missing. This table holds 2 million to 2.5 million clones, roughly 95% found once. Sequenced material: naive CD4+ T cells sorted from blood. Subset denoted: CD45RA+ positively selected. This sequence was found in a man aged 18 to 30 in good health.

CDR3 coding DNA: TGTGCCAGTAGTGATGGGCAGGTTGGGGATCAGCCCCAGCATTTT. This translates into CASSDGQVGDQPQHF. The V and J genes are TRBV19 and TRBJ1-5; D call uncertain. CDR1 and CDR2 from the germline V gene are LNHDA and SQIVND (reference sequence). Deletions cut 5 bases from V and 5 bases from J, with 16 bases between. The CDR3 totals 15 residues.